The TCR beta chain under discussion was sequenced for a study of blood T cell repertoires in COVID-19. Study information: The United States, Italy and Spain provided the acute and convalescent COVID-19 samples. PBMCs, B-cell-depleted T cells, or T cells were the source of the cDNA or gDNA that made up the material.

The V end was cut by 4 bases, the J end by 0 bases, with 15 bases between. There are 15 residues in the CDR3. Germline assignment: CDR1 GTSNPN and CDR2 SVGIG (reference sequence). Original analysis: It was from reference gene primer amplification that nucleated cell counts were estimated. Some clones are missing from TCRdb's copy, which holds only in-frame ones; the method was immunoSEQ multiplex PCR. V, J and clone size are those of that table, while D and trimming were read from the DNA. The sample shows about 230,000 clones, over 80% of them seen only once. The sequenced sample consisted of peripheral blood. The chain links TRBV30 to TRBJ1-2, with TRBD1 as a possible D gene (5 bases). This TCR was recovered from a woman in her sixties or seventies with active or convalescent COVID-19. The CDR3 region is CAWTLGVQSNYGYTF. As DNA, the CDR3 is TGTGCCTGGACCCTAGGGGTACAGTCTAACTATGGCTACACCTTC.